Listed below are T cell receptor beta chains from one sample, sequenced in a study of T-cell reconstitution after alpha-beta-depleted transplantation in children. TCRdb fed the PCR reads into MiXCR, producing one record per CDR3 protein. The profile shows about 300,000 distinct CDR3 sequences, around 10% of them singletons. The sample here was PBMCs, taken before TCRalphabeta/CD19-depleted stem cell transplant. The source of these receptors is a boy under two years old with acute myeloid leukemia, due to receive a stem cell transplant. CDR3s include the opening cysteine and the closing phenylalanine or tryptophan. The D gene is left open where the match is weak. Size tells how often a clone was seen (once, few, many) or the class of an expanded clone, and some rows leave it out.

j_call clone_size d_call v_call cdr3_nt cdr3_aa
TRBJ2-7 many TRBD2 TRBV12-3/TRBV12-4 TGTGCCAGCAGTTTTGGCGGGAGGGCCTACGAGCAGTACTTC CASSFGGRAYEQYF
TRBJ1-1 NA TRBD1 TRBV4-3 TGCGCCAGCAGCCAAGAGAGTCTACGACAGGGTATGGACACTGAAGCTTTCTTT CASSQESLRQGMDTEAFF
TRBJ1-6 many TRBD1 TRBV12-3/TRBV12-4 TGTGCCAGCAGTTCCTCCGGGACAGGGGGCTCACCCCTCCACTTT CASSSSGTGGSPLHF
TRBJ2-3 many TRBD1 TRBV24-1 TGTGCCACCAGTGAGGACAGGTGGCGCACAGATACGCAGTATTTT CATSEDRWRTDTQYF
TRBJ2-1 many TRBD2 TRBV9 TGTGCCAGCAGCGTAGCGGGGGGGCCGGGCAATGAGCAGTTCTTC CASSVAGGPGNEQFF
TRBJ2-7 few NA TRBV7-2 TGTGCCAGCAGCTTGAACAGGGCTCCCCGCGAGCAGTACTTC CASSLNRAPREQYF
TRBJ2-7 many NA TRBV5-1 TGCGCCAGCAGCACCCTCCGGCCTACGGGATACGAGCAGTACTTC CASSTLRPTGYEQYF
TRBJ1-5 many TRBD1 TRBV20-1 TGCAGTGCTAGGACAGGGGGCAATCAGCCCCAGCATTTT CSARTGGNQPQHF
TRBJ1-4 NA NA TRBV12-3/TRBV12-4 TGTGCCAGCAGTGTAAACTCAGGAGAAAAACTGTTTTTT CASSVNSGEKLFF
TRBJ1-1 NA NA TRBV5-1 TGCGCCAGCACCTTCCCACAGGTGTGGACTGAAGCTTTCTTT CASTFPQVWTEAFF
TRBJ2-1 many TRBD2 TRBV15 TGTGCCACCAGGCGGGAGACCCACCTTGAGCAGTTCTTC CATRRETHLEQFF
TRBJ1-1 many NA TRBV29-1 TGCAGCGCCTTAGACCTGGGTGAAGCTTTCTTT CSALDLGEAFF
TRBJ1-2 many TRBD1 TRBV25-1 TGTGCCAGCAGTGAAACCCTCAGGGGGACGGAGGACTATGGCTACACCTTC CASSETLRGTEDYGYTF
TRBJ2-3 NA NA TRBV28 TGTGCCAGTGACAGAGGCACAGATACGCAGTATTTT CASDRGTDTQYF
TRBJ2-3 many TRBD2 TRBV7-9 TGTGCCAGCAGCCCAGCTGGGACTAGGAAGGAGTATTTT CASSPAGTRKEYF
TRBJ1-6 many NA TRBV7-9 TGTGCCAGCAGCTTAGCCGGGCCCAAGACGGCACCCCTCCACTTT CASSLAGPKTAPLHF